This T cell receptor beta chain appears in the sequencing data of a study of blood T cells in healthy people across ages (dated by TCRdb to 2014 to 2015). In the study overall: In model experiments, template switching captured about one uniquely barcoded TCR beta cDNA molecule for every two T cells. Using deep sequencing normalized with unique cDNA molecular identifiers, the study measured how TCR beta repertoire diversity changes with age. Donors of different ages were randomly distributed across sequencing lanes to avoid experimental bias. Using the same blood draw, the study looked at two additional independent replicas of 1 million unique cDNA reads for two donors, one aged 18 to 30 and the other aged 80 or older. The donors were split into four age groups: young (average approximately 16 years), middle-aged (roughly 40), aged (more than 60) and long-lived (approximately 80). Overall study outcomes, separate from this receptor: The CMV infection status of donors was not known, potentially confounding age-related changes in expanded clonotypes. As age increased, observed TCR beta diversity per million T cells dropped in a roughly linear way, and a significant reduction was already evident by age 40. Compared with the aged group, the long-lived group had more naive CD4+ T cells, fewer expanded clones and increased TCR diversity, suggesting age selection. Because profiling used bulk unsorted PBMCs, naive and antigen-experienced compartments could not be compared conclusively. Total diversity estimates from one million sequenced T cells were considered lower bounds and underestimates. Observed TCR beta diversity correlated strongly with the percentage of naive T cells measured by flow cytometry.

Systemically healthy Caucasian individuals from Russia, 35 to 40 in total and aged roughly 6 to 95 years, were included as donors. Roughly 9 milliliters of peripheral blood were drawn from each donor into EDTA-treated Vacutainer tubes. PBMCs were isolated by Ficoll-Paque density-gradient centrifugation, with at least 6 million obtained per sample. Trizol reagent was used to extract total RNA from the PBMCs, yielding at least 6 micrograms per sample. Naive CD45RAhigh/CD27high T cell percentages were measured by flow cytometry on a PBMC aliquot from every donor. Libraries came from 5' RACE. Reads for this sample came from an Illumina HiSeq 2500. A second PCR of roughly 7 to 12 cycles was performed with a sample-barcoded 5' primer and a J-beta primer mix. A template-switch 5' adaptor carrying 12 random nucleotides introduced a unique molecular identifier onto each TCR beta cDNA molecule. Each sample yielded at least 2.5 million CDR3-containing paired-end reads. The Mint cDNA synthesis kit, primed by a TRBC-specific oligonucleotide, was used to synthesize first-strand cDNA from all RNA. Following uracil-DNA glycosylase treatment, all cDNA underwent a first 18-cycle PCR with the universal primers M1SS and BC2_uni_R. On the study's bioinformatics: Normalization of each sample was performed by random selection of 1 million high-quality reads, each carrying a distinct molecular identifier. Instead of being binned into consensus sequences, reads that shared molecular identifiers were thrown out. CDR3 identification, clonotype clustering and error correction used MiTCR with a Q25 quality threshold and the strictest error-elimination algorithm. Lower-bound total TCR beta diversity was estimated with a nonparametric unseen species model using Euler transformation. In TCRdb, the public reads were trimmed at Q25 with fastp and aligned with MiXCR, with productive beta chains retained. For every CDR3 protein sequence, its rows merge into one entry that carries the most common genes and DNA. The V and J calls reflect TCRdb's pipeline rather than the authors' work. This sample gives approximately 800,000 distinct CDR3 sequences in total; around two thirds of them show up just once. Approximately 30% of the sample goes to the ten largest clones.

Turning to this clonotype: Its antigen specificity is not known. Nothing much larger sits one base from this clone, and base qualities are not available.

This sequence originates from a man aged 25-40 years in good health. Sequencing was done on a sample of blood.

The DNA sequence is TGTGCCAGCAGTGGGGTCGGGATCACAGTGGGCCACGAGCAGTACTTC. This yields the protein CASSGVGITVGHEQYF. This sequence uses TRBV6-6 and TRBJ2-5; a tentative D call is TRBD2 (5 bases match). The DNA end lines up better with TRBJ2-7; the J call may be wrong. From the cysteine up to the phenylalanine, the CDR3 has a length of 16 residues. Of the read, only the CDR3 DNA is kept; its 48 bases are in frame from base 1. The CDR1 and CDR2 encoded by the germline V gene (reference sequence) are MNHNY and SVGAGI.